This is a list of T cell receptor beta chains from one sample in a study of post-analysis software for immune sequencing data. Using its own MiXCR run on the PCR reads, TCRdb lists one record per CDR3 protein. Of about 770,000 distinct CDR3 sequences in the sample, about 43% were seen once. The sample was blood. Receptors were obtained from a girl aged 10-17 years with multiple sclerosis. Both conserved end residues are part of each CDR3. The D gene is left open where the match is weak. The listing skips clone size in some rows; elsewhere it reads once, few, many or a size class.

d_gene	abundance	v_gene	j_gene	CDR3aa	CDR3nt
.	.	TRBV7-3	TRBJ2-6	CASSFGHSGANVPTF	TGTGCCAGCAGCTTTGGACACTCTGGGGCCAACGTCCCGACTTTC
.	.	TRBV29-1	TRBJ2-5	CSALQETQYF	TGCAGCGCCCTTCAAGAGACCCAGTACTTC
TRBD2	few	TRBV11-2	TRBJ2-7	CASSPGTSSTYEQYF	TGTGCCAGCAGCCCCGGGACTAGCTCAACGTATGAGCAGTACTTC
.	.	TRBV25-1	TRBJ1-1	CASRTSGTQNTEAFF	TGTGCCAGCAGAACTTCTGGGACACAGAACACTGAAGCTTTCTTT
.	.	TRBV27	TRBJ1-1	CASSLLQTNTEAFF	TGTGCCAGCAGTTTGTTACAGACTAACACTGAAGCTTTCTTT
TRBD2	few	TRBV6-6	TRBJ2-7	CASSYTSSGSYEQYF	TGTGCCAGCAGTTACACATCTAGCGGGAGTTACGAGCAGTACTTC
.	.	TRBV28	TRBJ2-3	CASSLSPRLYTQYF	TGTGCCAGCAGTTTATCTCCTCGACTTTATACGCAGTATTTT
.	few	TRBV29-1	TRBJ2-1	CSVEDPRYNEQFF	TGCAGCGTTGAAGATCCTCGGTACAATGAGCAGTTCTTC
.	.	TRBV20-1	TRBJ1-5	CSASEEGGSNQPQHF	TGCAGTGCTAGCGAAGAGGGAGGAAGCAATCAGCCCCAGCATTTT
TRBD1	.	TRBV7-9	TRBJ2-5	CASSSPGGYRETQYF	TGTGCCAGCAGCTCCCCAGGGGGCTATCGAGAGACCCAGTACTTC
.	.	TRBV12-3/TRBV12-4	TRBJ1-3	CASSLVGVHTIYF	TGTGCCAGCAGTTTAGTAGGGGTACACACCATATATTTT